This TCR beta chain was identified during a study of CD8 T cells in Susac syndrome. Trimming cost V 2 bases and J 3 bases; bases outside gene matches: 9. The CDR3 has 15 residues. Germline CDR1 reads SQVTM; CDR2 reads ANQGSEA. Random hexamers were used to reverse transcribe the RNA input (roughly 0.5 to 1 ug). MiXCR, applied by TCRdb to the immunoSEQ multiplex PCR reads, yields one record per CDR3 protein. The sample consists of approximately 190,000 distinct CDR3 sequences, about 93% of them appearing once. The sequencing input was CD4+ T cells from PBMCs. The chain combines TRBV29-1 with TRBJ2-7, with TRBD1 matching 8 bases. The sequence was obtained from a human donor in good health. The CDR3 nucleotides are TGCAGCGTTGAAAGGTCCGGGACAGGCATCTACGAGCAGTACTTC. Protein: CSVERSGTGIYEQYF.